This TCR beta chain was captured in a study of T-cell memory formation after mild COVID-19. The CDR3 is 17 residues long. V gave up 5 bases and J gave up 1 base, with 20 bases separating them. As for this clonotype: Its antigen is not identified.

General observations from the study: Later expanders leaned CD4+, whereas day 15 to 85 contracting clones were balanced CD4/CD8.

TCR alpha and TCR beta cDNA libraries with sample barcodes and UMIs came from 5'RACE using constant-segment primers. A single record per CDR3 protein comes from TCRdb applying MiXCR to the 5' RACE reads. The sample consists of hundreds of thousands of distinct CDR3 sequences, about 20% of them appearing once. The V call is TRBV12-3 or TRBV12-4, the J call TRBJ1-1; tentatively, D is TRBD1 (6 bases). The sequencing input was PBMCs or a T cell subset sorted from them (not recorded which). The receptor was derived from an adult woman who had mild COVID-19 (a few samples of this study predate the infection). Cell type and time point are not known. CDR3 sequence reads: CASSLSTREGGNTEAFF. The CDR3 nucleotides are TGTGCCAGCAGTCTATCCACCAGGGAGGGGGGGAACACTGAAGCTTTCTTT.